One and the same sample provided the 22 T cell receptor beta chains below, sequenced in a study of OX40 agonist ivuxolimab in advanced cancers. Sequenced by immunoSEQ multiplex PCR; TCRdb stores in-frame clones only, minus some. The data show tens of thousands of clones, over 80% seen once. This specimen consisted of CD4+ or CD8+ T cells sorted from blood, obtained in a trial of the OX40 agonist ivuxolimab. These receptors came from an adult with an advanced solid tumor such as melanoma, head and neck, liver or kidney cancer.

This clone was observed a few times. This chain links TRBV6-1 with TRBJ1-5, with 7 bases identical to TRBD1. This CDR3 has 13 amino acids. CDR1 and CDR2 (germline): MNHNS, SASEGT. V trimming: 8 bases; J trimming: 9 bases; junction bases outside the gene matches: 10. The CDR3 spells CASQEDRVRPQHF. In nucleotides, the CDR3 is TGTGCCAGCCAAGAAGACAGGGTCAGGCCCCAGCATTTT.

This clone was observed a single time. This chain uses TRBV7-6 with TRBJ2-2, with 9 bases that match TRBD2. CDR1 SGHVS and CDR2 FNYEAQ come from the germline V gene. The CDR3 contains 18 residues. The J segment lost 1 base and the V segment lost 2 bases, leaving 8 bases of the junction unmatched. The CDR3 loop reads CASSLIATSGRNTGELFF. The CDR3 region has the DNA TGTGCCAGCAGCTTAATTGCGACTAGCGGACGGAACACCGGGGAGCTGTTTTTT.

This clone was counted between two and nine times. The rearrangement links TRBV27 to TRBJ2-7; a weak D match, TRBD2 (6 bases). This CDR3 region has 13 residues. V lost 6 bases to trimming and J lost 6 bases, with 15 bases between them. Germline V gene sequence: CDR1 MNHEY, CDR2 SMNVEV (reference sequence). CDR3 bases: TGTGCCAGCAGATCCGGAGGGCCGGGCGAGCAGTACTTC. Translation: CASRSGGPGEQYF.

There are a few counts of this clone. The chain recombines TRBV10-3 with TRBJ1-1, with D hard to call. CDR1 is ENHRY and CDR2 is SYGVKD in the germline V gene. Between the trimmed V and J ends, which lost 8 bases and 8 bases, there was a span of 9 bases. The CDR3 is made up of 10 amino acids. CDR3 in amino acids: CAIGADEAFF. CDR3 DNA sequence: TGTGCCATCGGTGCCGACGAAGCTTTCTTT.

The chain has TRBV7-3 and TRBJ2-6; TRBD1 agrees at 7 bases. Germline V lookup: CDR1 SGHTA, CDR2 FQGTGA. The V segment lost 4 bases and the J segment 4 bases; nucleotides outside the gene matches: 19. The CDR3 covers 20 residues. The CDR3 nucleotides are TGTGCCAGCAGCTCCCTTCCGGGACAGATTCTTCCCTCGGGGGCCAACGTCCTGACTTTC. This codes for CASSSLPGQILPSGANVLTF.

V usage is TRBV7-6 and J usage is TRBJ2-5, with 9 bases aligning to TRBD2. The CDR3 totals 16 residues. CDR1 and CDR2 (germline): SGHVS, FNYEAQ. Trimming at V came to 2 bases and at J to 5 bases, leaving 9 bases not matched to a gene. The CDR3 bases are TGTGCCAGCAGCTTACAAATGCGGGGGGGCGTCGAGACCCAGTACTTC. Protein: CASSLQMRGGVETQYF.

The rearrangement joins TRBV29-1 to TRBJ2-7; 8 nucleotides agree with TRBD1. The ends lost 3 bases at V and 6 bases at J; junction bases unmatched: 10. CDR3 length equals 14 residues. Germline-derived CDR1 and CDR2 are SQVTM and ANQGSEA. In DNA, the CDR3 is TGCAGCGTTGAGGGGATGGACAGGGTACGCGAGCAGTACTTC. Translated, it gives CSVEGMDRVREQYF.

V gene TRBV28 combines with J gene TRBJ2-4, with D perhaps TRBD2 (5 bases). Germline assignment: CDR1 MDHEN and CDR2 SYDVKM. V was pared by 7 bases and J by 0 bases, with 13 bases between. CDR3 length: 15 amino acids. CDR3 coding DNA: TGTGCCAGCAAGAGGGAGACCCTAGCCAAAAACATTCAGTACTTC. Its translation: CASKRETLAKNIQYF.

V and J are TRBV2 and TRBJ1-3; no clear D. V shed 6 bases and J shed 0 bases, with 6 bases lying between them. The germline V gene encodes CDR1 SNHLY and CDR2 FYNNEI. The CDR3 runs 13 residues. CDR3 residues: CASRESSGNTIYF. The CDR3 nucleotides read TGTGCCAGCAGGGAATCCTCTGGAAACACCATATATTTT.

This clone has only one observation. The rearrangement links TRBV5-1 to TRBJ1-1; the D is unclear. Trimming stripped 0 bases from V and 4 bases from J, with 16 bases between. CDR3 length equals 16 residues. Germline CDR1 reads SGHRS; CDR2 reads YFSETQ. The CDR3 nucleotides are TGCGCCAGCAGCTTGGGACGGGCTTTGGGGAGCACTGAAGCTTTCTTT. Its translation is CASSLGRALGSTEAFF.

As to this clone: At one boundary the junction diverges from the germline segment, which might be a read error. The chain combines TRBV7-2 with TRBJ2-1; the D gene is possibly TRBD2 (5 bases). CDR3 length equals 14 residues. Germline lookup yields CDR1 SGHTA and CDR2 FQGNSA. The CDR3: CASSGGRRYNGQFF. For the CDR3, the DNA is TGTGCCAGCAGCGGCGGGCGGCGTTACAATGGGCAGTTCTTC.

This clone was counted only a few times. The chain has TRBV11-2 and TRBJ1-3; D might be TRBD1 (6 bases). V was cut by 4 bases and J by 6 bases, with 16 bases left in between. The germline V gene encodes CDR1 SGHAT and CDR2 FQNNGV. The CDR3 sequence is 15 residues long. As DNA, the CDR3 is TGTGCCAGCAGCTCACACAGGGTAAACGAAAACACCATATATTTT. This codes for CASSSHRVNENTIYF. Together with reference TRBV11-2 and TRBJ1-3, the CDR3 gives the full variable domain: EAGVAQSPRYKIIEKRQSVAFWCNPISGHATLYWYQQILGQGPKLLIQFQNNGVVDDSQLPKDRFSAERLKGVDSTLKIQPAKLEDSAVYLCASSSHRVNENTIYFGEGSWLTVV.

This clone was picked up one time. This chain links TRBV27 with TRBJ1-2; 7 positions match TRBD1. CDR1 and CDR2 (germline): MNHEY, SMNVEV (reference sequence). Losses at the gene ends were 5 bases for V and 6 bases for J; bases not matched to a gene: 9. The CDR3 consists of 14 residues. This CDR3 reads CASSPRQGKDGYTF. The CDR3 nucleotides are TGTGCCAGCAGTCCCAGACAGGGTAAGGATGGCTACACCTTC.

The chain links TRBV6-1 to TRBJ1-1; unclear D gene. Germline V CDR1 and CDR2: MNHNS, SASEGT. The V and J ends lost 4 bases and 3 bases respectively, with 9 bases between them. This CDR3 contains 13 residues. Here the CDR3 DNA reads TGTGCCAGCAGTGTCGACCGAGACACTGAAGCTTTCTTT. Protein sequence: CASSVDRDTEAFF.

This clone was seen only once. The chain is built from TRBV9 and TRBJ1-1, with 8 bases that match TRBD1. V lost 3 bases, J lost 1 base, and 5 bases stayed unmatched. Per the germline V gene, CDR1 is SGDLS and CDR2 is YYNGEE. This CDR3 contains 15 residues. The CDR3 here is CASSGRQGTNTEAFF. The DNA for the CDR3 is TGTGCCAGCAGCGGCCGACAGGGGACGAACACTGAAGCTTTCTTT.

V and J are TRBV6-1 and TRBJ2-2, with D possibly TRBD1 on 6 matching bases. The CDR3 has 17 amino acids. V was pared by 0 bases and J by 10 bases, with 21 bases between. Germline CDR1 reads MNHNS; CDR2 reads SASEGT. The CDR3 sequence is CASSEASWGQRISELFF. CDR3 DNA: TGTGCCAGCAGTGAAGCGTCATGGGGACAAAGAATCTCGGAGCTGTTTTTT.

This clone occurred a few times. The J gene is TRBJ1-5, the V gene TRBV6-6; D gene uncertain. The germline V gene encodes CDR1 MNHNY and CDR2 SVGAGI (reference sequence). Trimming shortened V by 2 bases and J by 0 bases, and 11 bases separated the two germline ends. The CDR3 loop spans 16 amino acids. The CDR3 DNA reads as TGTGCCAGCAGTTACGAACCGGTATATAGCAATCAGCCCCAGCATTTT. Its protein is CASSYEPVYSNQPQHF.

The chain is built from TRBV7-8 and TRBJ1-1; a weak D match, TRBD1 (6 bases). Germline V CDR1 and CDR2: SGHVS, FQNEAQ. The CDR3 is 15 amino acids. V was pared by 7 bases and J by 2 bases, with 17 bases between. The CDR3 nucleotides read TGTGCCAGCATCTACGGGGCGGGGGCTAACACTGAAGCTTTCTTT. This sequence encodes CASIYGAGANTEAFF.

The V gene is TRBV30, the J gene TRBJ1-3; unclear D gene. The CDR3 runs 12 residues. Germline V lookup: CDR1 GTSNPN, CDR2 SVGIG (reference sequence). Trimming cost V 4 bases and J 7 bases, with 11 bases left between them. The CDR3 DNA reads as TGTGCCTGGACGTTGAGTTCGAACACCATATATTTT. Amino acids: CAWTLSSNTIYF.

The gene calls are TRBV6-1 and TRBJ2-1; 10 nucleotides match TRBD2. V shed 4 bases, J shed 0 bases, and the junction held 6 bases outside the gene matches. CDR3 length: 17 residues. The germline V gene encodes CDR1 MNHNS and CDR2 SASEGT. As DNA, the CDR3 is TGTGCCAGCAGTGCCCTGAGCGGGAGGGACTCCTACAATGAGCAGTTCTTC. This sequence encodes CASSALSGRDSYNEQFF.

The chain employs TRBV7-7 and TRBJ1-1, with D uncertain. The CDR3 loop spans 14 amino acids. V lost 5 bases to trimming and J lost 1 base, with 11 bases between them. Looked up from germline, CDR1 is SSHAT and CDR2 is FNYEAQ (reference sequence). The CDR3: CASSPLVGNTEAFF. The CDR3 DNA is TGTGCCAGCAGCCCCTTAGTGGGGAACACTGAAGCTTTCTTT. The full variable domain, completed using reference TRBV7-7 and TRBJ1-1, is GAGVSQSPRYKVTKRGQDVTLRCDPISSHATLYWYQQALGQGPEFLTYFNYEAQPDKSGLPSDRFSAERPEGSISTLTIQRTEQRDSAMYRCASSPLVGNTEAFFGQGTRLTVV.

This clone has a single count. The gene calls are TRBV7-3 and TRBJ2-5; unclear D gene. V dropped 3 bases and J dropped 1 base, with 6 bases sitting between them. This CDR3 has 13 amino acids. CDR1 SGHTA and CDR2 FQGTGA come from the germline V gene. The CDR3 DNA reads as TGTGCCAGCAGCTTGGAGCCCCAAGAGACCCAGTACTTC. Amino acids: CASSLEPQETQYF.